This TCR beta chain comes out of a study of PD-1 blockade in classical Hodgkin lymphoma. Study background: Patients received nivolumab 3 mg/kg intravenously every 2 weeks. Points from the study as a whole: Relapsed/refractory patients reportedly had lower baseline diversity than newly diagnosed patients.

Every patient had relapsed following autologous stem cell transplantation, and cohorts differed in brentuximab vedotin exposure. Clones were sequenced by immunoSEQ multiplex PCR, and TCRdb holds only the in-frame ones, with some missing. This sample yields nearly 55,000 clones, of which 65% to 85% are seen a single time; about 15% belongs to the top ten. This CDR3 spans 13 amino acids. Germline-derived CDR1 and CDR2 are SEHNR and FQNEAQ (reference sequence). The germline V and J ends were trimmed by 3 bases and 4 bases, with 9 bases remaining between them. As regards this clone: Its antigen remains unidentified.

The V and J genes are TRBV7-9 and TRBJ1-2, with a tentative D call TRBD1 (6 bases). This TCR was sampled from a human donor with classical Hodgkin lymphoma. Sequences were derived from peripheral blood mononuclear cells (PBMCs), sampled at baseline. The CDR3 reads CASSLDSIYGYTF. The CDR3, as DNA: TGTGCCAGCAGCTTGGACAGCATCTATGGCTACACCTTC.